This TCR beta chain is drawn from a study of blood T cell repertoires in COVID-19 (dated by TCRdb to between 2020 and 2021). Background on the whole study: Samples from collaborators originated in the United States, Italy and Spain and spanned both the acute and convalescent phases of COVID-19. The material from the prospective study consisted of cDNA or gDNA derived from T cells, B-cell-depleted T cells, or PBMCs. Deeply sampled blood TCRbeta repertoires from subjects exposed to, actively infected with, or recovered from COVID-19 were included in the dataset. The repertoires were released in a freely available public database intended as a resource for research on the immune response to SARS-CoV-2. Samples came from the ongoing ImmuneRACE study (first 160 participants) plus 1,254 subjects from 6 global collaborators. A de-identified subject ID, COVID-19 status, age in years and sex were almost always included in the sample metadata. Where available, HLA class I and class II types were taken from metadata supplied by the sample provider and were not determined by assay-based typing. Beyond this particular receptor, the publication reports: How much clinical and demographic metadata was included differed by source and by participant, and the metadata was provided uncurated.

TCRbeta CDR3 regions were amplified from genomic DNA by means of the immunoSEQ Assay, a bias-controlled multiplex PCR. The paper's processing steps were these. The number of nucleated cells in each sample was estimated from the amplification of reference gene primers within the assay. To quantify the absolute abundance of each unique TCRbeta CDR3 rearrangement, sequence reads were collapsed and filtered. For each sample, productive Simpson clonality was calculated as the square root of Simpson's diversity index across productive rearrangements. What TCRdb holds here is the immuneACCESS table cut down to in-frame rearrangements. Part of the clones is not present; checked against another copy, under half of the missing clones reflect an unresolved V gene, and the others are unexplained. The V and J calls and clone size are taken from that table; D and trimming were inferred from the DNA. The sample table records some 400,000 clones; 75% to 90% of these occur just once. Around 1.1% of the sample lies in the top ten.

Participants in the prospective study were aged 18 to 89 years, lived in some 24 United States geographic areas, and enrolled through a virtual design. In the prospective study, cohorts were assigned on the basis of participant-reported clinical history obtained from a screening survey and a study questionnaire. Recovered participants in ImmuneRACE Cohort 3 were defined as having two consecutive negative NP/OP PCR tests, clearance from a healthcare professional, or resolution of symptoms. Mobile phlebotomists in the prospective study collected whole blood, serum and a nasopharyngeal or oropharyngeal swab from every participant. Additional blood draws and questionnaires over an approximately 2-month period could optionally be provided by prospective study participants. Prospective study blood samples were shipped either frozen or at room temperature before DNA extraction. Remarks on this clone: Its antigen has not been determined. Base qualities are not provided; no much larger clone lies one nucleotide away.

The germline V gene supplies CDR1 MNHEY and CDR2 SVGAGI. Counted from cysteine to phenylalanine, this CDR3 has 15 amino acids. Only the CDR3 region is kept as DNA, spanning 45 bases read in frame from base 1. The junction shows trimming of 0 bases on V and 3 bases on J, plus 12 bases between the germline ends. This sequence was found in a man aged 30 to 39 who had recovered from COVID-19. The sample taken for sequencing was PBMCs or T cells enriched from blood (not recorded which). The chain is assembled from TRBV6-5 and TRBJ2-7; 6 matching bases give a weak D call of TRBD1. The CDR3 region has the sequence CASSYSSSRGYEQYF. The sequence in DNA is TGTGCCAGCAGTTACTCTTCCTCCAGGGGCTACGAGCAGTACTTC.